This T cell receptor (beta chain) stems from a study of blood T cell repertoires in COVID-19. Overall study context: Samples came from the United States, Italy and Spain, spanning acute and convalescent COVID-19. In each case, the material was cDNA or gDNA derived from T cells, B-cell-depleted T cells, or PBMCs.

This clone showed up just a few times. In the original processing: Amplifying reference gene primers gave estimates of nucleated cell counts. Some clones are missing from TCRdb's copy, which holds only in-frame ones; the method was immunoSEQ multiplex PCR. V and J calls and clone size are given by that table; D and trimming were obtained from the DNA. The sample includes almost 90,000 clones, 75% to 90% seen only once; the top ten take roughly 10%. CDR1 SNHLY and CDR2 FYNNEI come from the germline V gene. CDR3 size: 16 residues. V shed 0 bases, J shed 9 bases, and the junction held 7 bases outside the gene matches.

The sample comprised peripheral blood. V gene TRBV2 combines with J gene TRBJ1-6, with 8 bases identical to TRBD1. This receptor was identified in an elderly man with acute or convalescent COVID-19. Here the CDR3 DNA reads TGTGCCAGCAGTGAAGCCTCAGGACAGGGAGGTTCACCCCTCCACTTT. It specifies CASSEASGQGGSPLHF.